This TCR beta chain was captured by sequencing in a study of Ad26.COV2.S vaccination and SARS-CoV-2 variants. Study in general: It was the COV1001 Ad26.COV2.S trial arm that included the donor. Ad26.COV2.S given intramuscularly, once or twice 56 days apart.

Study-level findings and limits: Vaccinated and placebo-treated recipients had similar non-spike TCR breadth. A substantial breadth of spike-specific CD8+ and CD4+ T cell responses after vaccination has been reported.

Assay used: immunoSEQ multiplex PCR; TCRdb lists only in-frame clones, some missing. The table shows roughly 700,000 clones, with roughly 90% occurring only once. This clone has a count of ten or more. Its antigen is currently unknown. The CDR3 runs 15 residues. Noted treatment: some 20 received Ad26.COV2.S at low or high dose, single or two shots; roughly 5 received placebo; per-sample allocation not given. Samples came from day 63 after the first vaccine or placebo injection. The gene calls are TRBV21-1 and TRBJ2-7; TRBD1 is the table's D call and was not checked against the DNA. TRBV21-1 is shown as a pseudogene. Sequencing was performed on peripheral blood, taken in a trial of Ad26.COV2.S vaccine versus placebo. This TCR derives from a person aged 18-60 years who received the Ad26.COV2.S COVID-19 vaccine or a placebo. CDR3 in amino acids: CASRPPGQGRDEQYF. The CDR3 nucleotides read TGTGCCAGCAGACCCCCGGGACAGGGGAGGGACGAGCAGTACTTC.